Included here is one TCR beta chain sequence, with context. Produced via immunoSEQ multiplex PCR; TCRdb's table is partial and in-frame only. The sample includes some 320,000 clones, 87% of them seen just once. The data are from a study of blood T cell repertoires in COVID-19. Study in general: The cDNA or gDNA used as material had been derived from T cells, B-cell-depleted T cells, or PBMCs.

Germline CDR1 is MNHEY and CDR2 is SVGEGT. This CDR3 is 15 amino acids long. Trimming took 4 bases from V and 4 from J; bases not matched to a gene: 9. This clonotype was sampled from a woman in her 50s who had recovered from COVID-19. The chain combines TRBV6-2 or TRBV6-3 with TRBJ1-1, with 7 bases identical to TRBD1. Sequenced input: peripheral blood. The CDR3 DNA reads TGTGCCAGCAGTTCGACAGGGTCTCGGGGCACTGAAGCTTTCTTT. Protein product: CASSSTGSRGTEAFF.